What follows are 5 T cell receptor beta chains derived from one specimen sequenced in a study of blood T cells in healthy people across ages. Sample-barcoded 5' priming and a J-beta primer mix drove a second PCR of about 6 to 12 cycles. Via MiXCR, TCRdb re-called the 5' RACE reads, giving one row per CDR3 protein. The sample lists 550,000 to 800,000 distinct CDR3 sequences, about a third occurring once. The sample consisted of blood. These receptors all come from a woman of 80 years or more in good health.

This clonotype was observed once. The chain uses TRBV20-1 and TRBJ2-5; 11 bases line up with TRBD1. CDR1 and CDR2 (germline): DFQATT, SNEGSKA (reference sequence). J gave up 5 bases and V 2 bases, and 16 bases lay outside the gene matches. The CDR3 extends over 18 amino acids. The CDR3 reads CSARILGQGARGWETQYF. CDR3 nucleotide sequence: TGCAGTGCTAGAATCCTTGGACAGGGGGCGCGGGGTTGGGAGACCCAGTACTTC.

This clonotype was recorded at least ten times. CDR3 amino acids: CASSRDRGRYEQYF. In DNA form, the CDR3 reads TGTGCCAGCAGTCGGGACAGGGGGAGGTACGAGCAGTACTTC. The chain links TRBV6-5 to TRBJ2-7, with 11 bases matching TRBD1. Germline trimming cut 5 bases from V and 4 bases from J; bases unmatched to any gene: 4. The CDR3 is made up of 14 amino acids. The germline V gene encodes CDR1 MNHEY and CDR2 SVGAGI.

V is TRBV10-3 and J is TRBJ2-7; the match to TRBD2 covers 10 bases. Germline V gene lookup returns CDR1 ENHRY and CDR2 SYGVKD. Trimming took 4 bases from V and 7 from J; bases not matched to a gene: 13. This CDR3 has 16 amino acids. The CDR3 reads CAISAPTSGVPPEQYF. The CDR3 coding sequence is TGTGCCATCAGTGCCCCAACTAGCGGGGTCCCTCCTGAGCAGTACTTC.

This clonotype was observed at least ten times. The rearrangement joins TRBV12-3 or TRBV12-4 to TRBJ2-7; possible D gene TRBD1, 5 bases. Trimming removed 3 bases at V and 1 base at J, with 13 bases between. This CDR3 is built from 15 residues. The CDR3 DNA follows: TGTGCCAGCAGTTTCCTCCAGACAGCTTCCTACGAGCAGTACTTC. Translation gives CASSFLQTASYEQYF.

The V call is TRBV27, the J call TRBJ1-5; a weak D match, TRBD1 (6 bases). Germline values: CDR1 MNHEY, CDR2 SMNVEV (reference sequence). V lost 0 bases to trimming and J lost 0 bases, with 12 bases between them. The CDR3 is made up of 17 amino acids. In DNA form, the CDR3 reads TGTGCCAGCAGTTTATCACAGGGAACTTATAGCAATCAGCCCCAGCATTTT. Residues: CASSLSQGTYSNQPQHF.